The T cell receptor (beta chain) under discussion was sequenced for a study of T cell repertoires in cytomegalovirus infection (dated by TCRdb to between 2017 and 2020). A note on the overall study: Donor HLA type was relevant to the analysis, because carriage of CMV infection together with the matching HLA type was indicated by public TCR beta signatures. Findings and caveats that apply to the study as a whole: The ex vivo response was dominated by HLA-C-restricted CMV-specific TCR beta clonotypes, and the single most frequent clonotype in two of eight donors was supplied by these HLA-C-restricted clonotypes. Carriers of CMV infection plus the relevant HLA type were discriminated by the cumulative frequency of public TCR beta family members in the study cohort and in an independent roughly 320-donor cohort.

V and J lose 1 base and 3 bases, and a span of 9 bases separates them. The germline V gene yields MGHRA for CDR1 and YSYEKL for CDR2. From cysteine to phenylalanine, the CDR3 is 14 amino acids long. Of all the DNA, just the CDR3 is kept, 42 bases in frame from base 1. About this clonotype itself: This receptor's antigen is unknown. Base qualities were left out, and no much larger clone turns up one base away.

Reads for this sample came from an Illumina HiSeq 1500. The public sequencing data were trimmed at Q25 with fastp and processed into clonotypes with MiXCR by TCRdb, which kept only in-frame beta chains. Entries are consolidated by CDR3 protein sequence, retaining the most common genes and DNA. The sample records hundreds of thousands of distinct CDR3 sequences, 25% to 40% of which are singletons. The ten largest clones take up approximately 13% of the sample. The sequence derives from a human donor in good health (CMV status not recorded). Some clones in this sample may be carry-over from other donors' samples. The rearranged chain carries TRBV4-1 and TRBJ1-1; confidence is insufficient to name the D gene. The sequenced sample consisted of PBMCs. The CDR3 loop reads CASSQGSSDTEAFF. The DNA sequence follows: TGCGCCAGCAGCCAAGGGAGCTCCGACACTGAAGCTTTCTTT.